The following is a TCR beta chain sequence with its context. The junction differs from germline at one of its ends, possibly a read error. This entry belongs to a study of blood T cells in healthy people across ages. Combining a sample-barcoded 5' primer with a J-beta primer mix, a second PCR ran for roughly 7 to 12 cycles. TCRdb called the 5' RACE reads again in MiXCR, with one record for every CDR3 protein. Here the sample spans fewer than 950,000 distinct CDR3 sequences, roughly 35% being singletons. The CDR3 is 18 amino acids. The receptor's source is a man aged 18-30 years in good health. The sequencing sample was made of blood. This chain links TRBV12-3 or TRBV12-4 with TRBJ2-7; 11 bases align to TRBD2. This CDR3 reads CASRTSSPSGGSSCEQYF. The CDR3 DNA follows: TGTGCCAGCAGGACCTCCTCTCCTAGCGGGGGGAGCTCCTGCGAGCAGTACTTC.